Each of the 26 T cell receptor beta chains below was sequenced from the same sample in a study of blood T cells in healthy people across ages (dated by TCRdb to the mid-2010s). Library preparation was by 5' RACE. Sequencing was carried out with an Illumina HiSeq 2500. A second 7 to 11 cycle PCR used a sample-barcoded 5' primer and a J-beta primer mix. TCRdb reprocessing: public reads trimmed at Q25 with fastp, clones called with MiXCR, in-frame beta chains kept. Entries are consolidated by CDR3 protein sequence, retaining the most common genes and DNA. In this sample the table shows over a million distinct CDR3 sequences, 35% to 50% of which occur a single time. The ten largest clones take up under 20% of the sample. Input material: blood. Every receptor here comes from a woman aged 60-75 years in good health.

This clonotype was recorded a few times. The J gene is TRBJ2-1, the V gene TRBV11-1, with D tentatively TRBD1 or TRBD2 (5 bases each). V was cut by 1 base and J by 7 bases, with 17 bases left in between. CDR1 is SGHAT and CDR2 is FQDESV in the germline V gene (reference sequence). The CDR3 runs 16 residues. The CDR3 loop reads CASSLGGASRGNEQFF. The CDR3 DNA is TGTGCCAGCAGCTTAGGTGGGGCTAGCCGAGGGAATGAGCAGTTCTTC.

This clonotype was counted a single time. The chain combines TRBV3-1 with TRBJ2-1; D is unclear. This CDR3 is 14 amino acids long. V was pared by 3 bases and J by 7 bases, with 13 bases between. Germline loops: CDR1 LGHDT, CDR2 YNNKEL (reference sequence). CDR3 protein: CASSQWGSYNEQFF. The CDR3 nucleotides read TGTGCCAGCAGCCAGTGGGGTTCTTATAATGAGCAGTTCTTC.

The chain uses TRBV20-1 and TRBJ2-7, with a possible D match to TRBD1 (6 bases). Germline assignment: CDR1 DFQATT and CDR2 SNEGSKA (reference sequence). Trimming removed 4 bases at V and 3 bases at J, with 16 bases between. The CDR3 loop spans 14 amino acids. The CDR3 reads CSATKEGEIYEQYF. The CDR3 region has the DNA TGCAGTGCTACAAAAGAGGGGGAGATCTACGAGCAGTACTTC.

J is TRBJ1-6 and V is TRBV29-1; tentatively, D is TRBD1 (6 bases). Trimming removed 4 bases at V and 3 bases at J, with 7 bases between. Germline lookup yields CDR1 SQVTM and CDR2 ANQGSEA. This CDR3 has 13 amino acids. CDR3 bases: TGCAGCGTTGCGGACAGCTATAATTCACCCCTCCACTTT. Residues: CSVADSYNSPLHF.

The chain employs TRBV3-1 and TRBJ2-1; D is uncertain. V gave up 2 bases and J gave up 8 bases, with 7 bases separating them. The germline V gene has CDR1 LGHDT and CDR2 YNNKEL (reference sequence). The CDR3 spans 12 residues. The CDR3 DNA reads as TGTGCCAGCAGCCAACTAGGTTATGAGCAGTTCTTC. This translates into CASSQLGYEQFF.

In nucleotides, the CDR3 is TGTGCCAGCAGTTTCACCAGACAGGCTCTAGCCAAAAACATTCAGTACTTC. Amino acid sequence: CASSFTRQALAKNIQYF. The chain links TRBV6-2 or TRBV6-3 to TRBJ2-4; the D gene is possibly TRBD1 (6 bases). V gave up 4 bases and J gave up 0 bases, with 16 bases separating them. The CDR3 length is 17 residues. Germline V gene lookup returns CDR1 MNHEY and CDR2 SVGEGT.

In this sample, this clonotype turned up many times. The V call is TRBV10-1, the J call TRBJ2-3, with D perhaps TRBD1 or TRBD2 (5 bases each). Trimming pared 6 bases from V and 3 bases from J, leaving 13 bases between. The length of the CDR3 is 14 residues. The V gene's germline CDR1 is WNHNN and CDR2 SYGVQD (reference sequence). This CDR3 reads CASSPGWGTDTQYF. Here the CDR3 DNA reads TGCGCCAGCAGCCCCGGTTGGGGGACAGATACGCAGTATTTT.

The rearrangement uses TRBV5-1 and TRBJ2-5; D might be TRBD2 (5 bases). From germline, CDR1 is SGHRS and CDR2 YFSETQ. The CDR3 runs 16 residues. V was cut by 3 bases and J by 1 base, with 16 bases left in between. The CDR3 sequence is CASSSPGDYLQETQYF. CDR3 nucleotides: TGCGCCAGCAGCTCCCCAGGTGACTACCTCCAAGAGACCCAGTACTTC.

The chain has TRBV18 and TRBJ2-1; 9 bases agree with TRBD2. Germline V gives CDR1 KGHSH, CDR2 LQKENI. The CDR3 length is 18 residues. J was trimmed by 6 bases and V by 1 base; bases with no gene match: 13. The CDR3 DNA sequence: TGTGCCAGCTCACCACTAGAAGCGGGAGGATCCCTCGGCAATGAGCAGTTCTTC. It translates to CASSPLEAGGSLGNEQFF.

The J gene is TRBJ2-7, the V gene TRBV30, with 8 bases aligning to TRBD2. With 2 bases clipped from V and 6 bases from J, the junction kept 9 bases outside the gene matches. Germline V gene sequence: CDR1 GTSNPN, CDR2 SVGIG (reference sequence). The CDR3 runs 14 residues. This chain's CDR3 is CAWSPLDSGVEQYF. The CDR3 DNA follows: TGTGCCTGGAGTCCTCTGGATAGCGGGGTCGAGCAGTACTTC.

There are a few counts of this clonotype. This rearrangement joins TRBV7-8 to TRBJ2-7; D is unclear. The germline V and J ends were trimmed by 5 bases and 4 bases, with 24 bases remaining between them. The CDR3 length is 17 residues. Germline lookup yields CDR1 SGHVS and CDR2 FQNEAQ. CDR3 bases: TGTGCCAGCAGCCCCAACCAGCCTAGTGTTTTTTCTTACGAGCAGTACTTC. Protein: CASSPNQPSVFSYEQYF.

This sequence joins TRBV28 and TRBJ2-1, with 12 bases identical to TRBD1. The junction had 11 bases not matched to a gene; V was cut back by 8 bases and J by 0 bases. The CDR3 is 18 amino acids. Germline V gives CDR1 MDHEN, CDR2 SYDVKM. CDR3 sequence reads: CASLGQGASLGSYNEQFF. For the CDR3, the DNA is TGTGCCAGCTTGGGACAGGGGGCGTCTTTGGGCTCCTACAATGAGCAGTTCTTC. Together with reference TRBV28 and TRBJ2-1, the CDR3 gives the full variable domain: DVKVTQSSRYLVKRTGEKVFLECVQDMDHENMFWYRQDPGLGLRLIYFSYDVKMKEKGDIPEGYSVSREKKERFSLILESASTNQTSMYLCASLGQGASLGSYNEQFFGPGTRLTVL.

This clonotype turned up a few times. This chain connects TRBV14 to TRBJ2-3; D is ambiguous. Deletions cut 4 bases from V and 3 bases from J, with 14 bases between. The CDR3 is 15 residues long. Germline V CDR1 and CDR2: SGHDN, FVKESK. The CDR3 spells CASSRWAEGTDTQYF. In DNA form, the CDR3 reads TGTGCCAGCAGCCGATGGGCGGAAGGGACAGATACGCAGTATTTT.

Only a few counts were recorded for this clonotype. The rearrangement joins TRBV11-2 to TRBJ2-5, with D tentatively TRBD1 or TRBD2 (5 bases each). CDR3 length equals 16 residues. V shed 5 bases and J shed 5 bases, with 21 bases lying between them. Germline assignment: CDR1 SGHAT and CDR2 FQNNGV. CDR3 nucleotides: TGTGCCAGCAGCCAAACGGGGCAGACCCCCAGGGAGACCCAGTACTTC. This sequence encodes CASSQTGQTPRETQYF.

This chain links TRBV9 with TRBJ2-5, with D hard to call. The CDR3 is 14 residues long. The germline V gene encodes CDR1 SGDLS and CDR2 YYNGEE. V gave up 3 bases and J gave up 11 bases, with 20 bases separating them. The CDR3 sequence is CASSAATSYNEQYF. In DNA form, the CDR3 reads TGTGCCAGCAGCGCAGCAACCTCCTACAATGAGCAGTACTTC.

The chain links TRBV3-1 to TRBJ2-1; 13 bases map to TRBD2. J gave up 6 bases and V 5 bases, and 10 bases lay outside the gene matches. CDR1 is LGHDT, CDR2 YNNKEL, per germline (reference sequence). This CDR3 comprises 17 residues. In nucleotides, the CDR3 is TGTGCCAGCAGCTGGACTAGCGGGAGTATGAGGGGCAATGAGCAGTTCTTC. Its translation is CASSWTSGSMRGNEQFF.

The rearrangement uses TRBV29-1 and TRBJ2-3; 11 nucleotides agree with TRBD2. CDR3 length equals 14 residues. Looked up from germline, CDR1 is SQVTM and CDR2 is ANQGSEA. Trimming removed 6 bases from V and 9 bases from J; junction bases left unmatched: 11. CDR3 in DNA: TGCAGCGTCCCGGGACTAGCGGAGGGAGAGACGCAGTATTTT. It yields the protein CSVPGLAEGETQYF.

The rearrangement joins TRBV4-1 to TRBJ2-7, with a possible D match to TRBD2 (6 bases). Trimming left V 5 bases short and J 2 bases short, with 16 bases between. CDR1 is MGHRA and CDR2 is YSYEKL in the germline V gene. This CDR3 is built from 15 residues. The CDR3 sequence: CASSTRLVGAYEQYF. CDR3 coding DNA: TGCGCCAGCAGCACCCGACTAGTGGGGGCCTACGAGCAGTACTTC.

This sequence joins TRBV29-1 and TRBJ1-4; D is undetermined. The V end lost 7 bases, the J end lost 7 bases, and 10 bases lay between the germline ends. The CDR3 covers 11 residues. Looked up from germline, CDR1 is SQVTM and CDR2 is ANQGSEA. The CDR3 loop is CSGGSGEKLFF. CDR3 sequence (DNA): TGCAGCGGCGGCTCCGGTGAAAAACTGTTTTTT.

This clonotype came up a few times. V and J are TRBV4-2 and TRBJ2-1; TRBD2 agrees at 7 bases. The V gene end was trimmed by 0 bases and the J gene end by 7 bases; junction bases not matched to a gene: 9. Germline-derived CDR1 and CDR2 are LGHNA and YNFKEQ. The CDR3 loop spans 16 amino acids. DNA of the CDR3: TGTGCCAGCAGCCAAGAGGGCCTAGCGGTAGTAAATGAGCAGTTCTTC. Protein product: CASSQEGLAVVNEQFF.

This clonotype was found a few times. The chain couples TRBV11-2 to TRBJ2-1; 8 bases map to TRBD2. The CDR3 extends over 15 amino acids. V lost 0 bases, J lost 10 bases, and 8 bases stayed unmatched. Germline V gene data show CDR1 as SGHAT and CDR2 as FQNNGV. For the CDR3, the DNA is TGTGCCAGCAGCTTAGAACTAGCGGCGTCCATGGAGCAGTTCTTC. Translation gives CASSLELAASMEQFF.

The CDR3 nucleotides read TGCGCCAGCAGCCAGTCCGGGACATCCTCCTACGAGCAGTACTTC. It specifies CASSQSGTSSYEQYF. The V call is TRBV4-1, the J call TRBJ2-7, with a possible D match to TRBD1 (6 bases). Deletions cut 3 bases from V and 0 bases from J, with 12 bases between. Per germline, CDR1 MGHRA and CDR2 YSYEKL. This CDR3 has 15 residues.

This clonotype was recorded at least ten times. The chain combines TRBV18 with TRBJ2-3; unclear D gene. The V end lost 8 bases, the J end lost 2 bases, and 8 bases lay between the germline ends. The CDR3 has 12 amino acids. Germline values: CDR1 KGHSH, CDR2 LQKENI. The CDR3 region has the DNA TGTGCCAGCAGCCCCTACACAGATACGCAGTATTTT. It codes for CASSPYTDTQYF. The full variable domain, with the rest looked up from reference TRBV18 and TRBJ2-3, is NAGVMQNPRHLVRRRGQEARLRCSPMKGHSHVYWYRQLPEEGLKFMVYLQKENIIDESGMPKERFSAEFPKEGPSILRIQQVVRGDSAAYFCASSPYTDTQYFGPGTRLTVL.

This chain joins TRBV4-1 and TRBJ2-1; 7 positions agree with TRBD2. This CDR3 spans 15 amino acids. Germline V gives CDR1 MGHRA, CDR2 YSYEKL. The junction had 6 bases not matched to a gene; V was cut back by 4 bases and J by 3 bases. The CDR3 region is CASSLLAEDYNEQFF. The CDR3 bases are TGCGCCAGCAGCCTCCTAGCGGAGGACTACAATGAGCAGTTCTTC.

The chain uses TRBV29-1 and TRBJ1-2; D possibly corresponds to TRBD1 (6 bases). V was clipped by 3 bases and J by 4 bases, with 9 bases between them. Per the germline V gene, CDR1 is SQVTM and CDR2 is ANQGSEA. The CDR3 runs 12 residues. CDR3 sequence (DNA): TGCAGCGTTGAGGGGGGCACCTATGGCTACACCTTC. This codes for CSVEGGTYGYTF.

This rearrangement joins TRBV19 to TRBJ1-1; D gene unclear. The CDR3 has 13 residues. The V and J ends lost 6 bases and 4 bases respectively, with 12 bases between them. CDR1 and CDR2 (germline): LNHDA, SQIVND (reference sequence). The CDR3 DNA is TGTGCCAGTAGGGAGTTGGGTAGCACTGAAGCTTTCTTT. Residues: CASRELGSTEAFF.